This T cell receptor beta chain was identified during a study of cytomegalovirus exposure and HLA in healthy donors. CDR1 and CDR2 (germline): SGHNT, YENEEA. The trim removed 4 bases at V and 3 bases at J, leaving 9 bases unmatched. This CDR3 has 15 residues. 13 Jbeta primers and 60 Vbeta primers were used for the PCR. Measured with immunoSEQ multiplex PCR; TCRdb has only the in-frame clones, and not every one. The table shows roughly 190,000 clones, with around 85% occurring only once. The V gene is TRBV11-3, the J gene TRBJ2-7; TRBD1 aligns across 7 bases. Input material: PBMCs. This TCR was sampled from a man aged 18-30 years in good health and CMV-seronegative. The DNA for the CDR3 is TGTGCCAGCAGCTCGCTTGACAGGGTTCTCTACGAGCAGTACTTC. Translated, it gives CASSSLDRVLYEQYF.